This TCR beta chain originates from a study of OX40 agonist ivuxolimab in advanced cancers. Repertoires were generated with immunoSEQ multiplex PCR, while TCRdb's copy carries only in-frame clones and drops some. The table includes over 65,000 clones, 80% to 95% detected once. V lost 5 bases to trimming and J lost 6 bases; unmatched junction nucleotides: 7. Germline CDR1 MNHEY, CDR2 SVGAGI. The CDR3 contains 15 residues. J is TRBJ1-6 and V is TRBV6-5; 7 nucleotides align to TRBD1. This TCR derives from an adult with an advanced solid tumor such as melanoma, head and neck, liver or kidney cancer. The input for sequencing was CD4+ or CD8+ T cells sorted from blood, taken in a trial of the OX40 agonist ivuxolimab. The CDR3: CASSQRQGPNSPLHF. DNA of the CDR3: TGTGCCAGCAGTCAACGACAGGGACCTAATTCACCCCTCCACTTT.